The rows below give T cell receptor beta chains drawn from one sample of a study of spatial heterogeneity in lung cancer. TCRdb independently ran MiXCR on the 5' RACE reads; one entry per CDR3 protein. This sample has more than 35,000 distinct CDR3 sequences; 5.2% occur once, and the top ten carry more than 25%. The sample in question was PBMCs, obtained at surgery. Every receptor here comes from a female donor with early-stage non-small cell lung cancer. Each CDR3 is given with its conserved first and last residue. The D gene is left open where the match is weak. Expanded clones are given a class, and other clones once, few, many or no size at all.

j_call	v_call	d_call	clone_size	cdr3_aa	cdr3_nt
TRBJ2-5	TRBV7-9	TRBD2	many	CASSYGTSGGEETQYF	TGTGCCAGCAGTTATGGGACTAGCGGGGGAGAAGAGACCCAGTACTTC
TRBJ2-3	TRBV6-6	-	many	CASSGGAHTQYF	TGTGCCAGCAGTGGAGGGGCCCATACGCAGTATTTT
TRBJ2-2	TRBV10-3	-	-	CAISELESTGELFF	TGTGCCATCAGTGAGTTGGAGTCCACCGGGGAGCTGTTTTTT
TRBJ1-4	TRBV10-3	-	many	CAISEGQQGEKLFF	TGTGCCATCAGTGAGGGGCAACAGGGTGAAAAACTGTTTTTT
TRBJ1-6	TRBV3-1	-	-	CASSQVPTGNSPLHF	TGTGCCAGCAGCCAAGTTCCTACTGGAAATTCACCCCTCCACTTT
TRBJ2-5	TRBV9	TRBD2	many	CASSVGIAGETQYF	TGTGCCAGCAGCGTAGGGATAGCGGGAGAGACCCAGTACTTC
TRBJ2-1	TRBV20-1	TRBD1	many	CSVEGQVLSYNEQFF	TGCAGTGTCGAGGGACAGGTTCTATCCTACAATGAGCAGTTCTTC
TRBJ2-3	TRBV10-3	TRBD2	few	CAISGTSGRDVTDTQYF	TGTGCCATCAGTGGGACTAGCGGGAGGGATGTCACAGATACGCAGTATTTT
TRBJ1-5	TRBV7-8	-	many	CASSLRSSNQPQHF	TGTGCCAGCAGCTTACGCAGTAGCAATCAGCCCCAGCATTTT
TRBJ2-7	TRBV28	-	many	CASSSRDFYEQYF	TGTGCCAGCAGTTCGCGGGACTTCTACGAGCAGTACTTC
TRBJ1-5	TRBV27	-	medium-sized	CASSSSLGSNQPQHF	TGTGCCAGCAGTTCTAGTCTAGGGAGCAATCAGCCCCAGCATTTT
TRBJ2-1	TRBV24-1	-	many	CATSGFPDSNEQFF	TGTGCCACCAGTGGTTTCCCGGACTCCAATGAGCAGTTCTTC
TRBJ2-7	TRBV7-2	-	many	CASSLWNGYEQYF	TGTGCCAGCAGCTTATGGAACGGCTACGAGCAGTACTTC
TRBJ1-2	TRBV18	-	few	CASSPIGGGYTF	TGTGCCAGCTCACCGATCGGGGGCGGCTACACCTTC
TRBJ2-2	TRBV4-1	TRBD2	many	CASSFGGSGGRDTGELFF	TGCGCCAGCAGCTTCGGCGGCAGCGGGGGGCGTGACACCGGGGAGCTGTTTTTT
TRBJ1-6	TRBV7-8	-	many	CASSHRALRVPLHF	TGTGCCAGCAGCCACAGGGCCCTCCGTGTCCCCCTCCACTTT
TRBJ1-4	TRBV6-5	-	many	CASSKIRGGEKLFF	TGTGCCAGCAGCAAGATCCGGGGCGGTGAAAAACTGTTTTTT
TRBJ2-5	TRBV5-5	TRBD2	-	CASSWMGTSSETQYF	TGTGCCAGCAGCTGGATGGGGACTAGCTCAGAGACCCAGTACTTC
TRBJ2-3	TRBV6-2/TRBV6-3	-	many	CASSSAGGTDTQYF	TGTGCCAGCAGTTCTGCAGGAGGAACAGATACGCAGTATTTT
TRBJ2-6	TRBV20-1	-	many	CSAPTGARSGANVLTF	TGCAGTGCCCCGACAGGAGCCCGCTCTGGGGCCAACGTCCTGACTTTC
TRBJ2-3	TRBV28	-	many	CASSLSYASTDTQYF	TGTGCCAGCAGTTTATCCTACGCGAGCACAGATACGCAGTATTTT
TRBJ2-1	TRBV30	TRBD2	-	CAWSGEGLGYNEQFF	TGTGCCTGGTCTGGGGAAGGACTAGGCTACAATGAGCAGTTCTTC
TRBJ2-7	TRBV28	-	many	CASSSGPPEQYF	TGTGCCAGCAGTTCAGGACCCCCCGAGCAGTACTTC
TRBJ2-3	TRBV7-8	-	many	CASSPELAGSTDTQYF	TGTGCCAGCAGTCCAGAACTCGCAGGGAGCACAGATACGCAGTATTTT
TRBJ2-1	TRBV10-3	TRBD2	many	CAISERDATSGLDEQFF	TGTGCCATCAGTGAGAGGGATGCGACTAGCGGGTTGGATGAGCAGTTCTTC
TRBJ2-7	TRBV20-1	TRBD1	many	CSARDADRAYEQYF	TGCAGTGCTAGAGATGCGGACAGGGCCTACGAGCAGTACTTC
TRBJ2-3	TRBV12-3/TRBV12-4	-	-	CASSPGTQDTQYF	TGTGCCAGCAGCCCGGGGACACAAGATACGCAGTATTTT
TRBJ2-5	TRBV4-3	-	few	CASSQAGWETQYF	TGCGCCAGCAGCCAAGCCGGCTGGGAGACCCAGTACTTC
TRBJ2-1	TRBV5-5	-	many	CASSLWLGDNEQFF	TGTGCCAGCAGCTTGTGGTTGGGGGACAATGAGCAGTTCTTC
TRBJ2-3	TRBV12-3/TRBV12-4	-	many	CASKKGLSTDTQYF	TGTGCCAGCAAAAAGGGATTGAGCACAGATACGCAGTATTTT
TRBJ2-1	TRBV10-2	TRBD2	many	CASIPGLAGVPFF	TGCGCCAGCATACCGGGACTAGCGGGAGTCCCGTTCTTC
TRBJ1-6	TRBV20-1	-	-	CSARPGNSYNSPLHF	TGCAGTGCTAGGCCAGGGAATTCCTATAATTCACCCCTCCACTTT
TRBJ2-5	TRBV11-1	-	few	CASSLAVRLGETQYF	TGTGCCAGCAGCTTAGCGGTTCGCCTCGGGGAGACCCAGTACTTC
TRBJ2-2	TRBV20-1	-	-	CSARDRLRNTGELFF	TGCAGTGCTAGAGATCGCTTACGGAACACCGGGGAGCTGTTTTTT
TRBJ2-3	TRBV9	TRBD2	many	CASSSSSGRRTDTQYF	TGTGCCAGCAGCTCTTCCAGCGGGAGGAGGACAGATACGCAGTATTTT
TRBJ2-2	TRBV11-2	-	few	CASSLLRPDTGELFF	TGTGCCAGCAGCTTACTTCGGCCTGACACCGGGGAGCTGTTTTTT
TRBJ2-7	TRBV20-1	TRBD1	many	CSAGGQGGRQYF	TGCAGTGCGGGGGGACAGGGTGGACGGCAGTACTTC
TRBJ1-1	TRBV10-3	-	few	CAISERRRENTEAFF	TGTGCCATCAGTGAGAGGCGAAGAGAGAACACTGAAGCTTTCTTT
TRBJ2-1	TRBV20-1	-	-	CSATRDHSSYNEQFF	TGCAGTGCTACCCGGGACCATAGCTCCTACAATGAGCAGTTCTTC
TRBJ2-7	TRBV20-1	-	-	CSASLGTSYEQYF	TGCAGTGCTAGCCTAGGGACCTCCTACGAGCAGTACTTC
TRBJ1-1	TRBV4-3	-	many	CASSRGHTNTEAFF	TGCGCCAGCAGCCGGGGACACACGAACACTGAAGCTTTCTTT
TRBJ2-2	TRBV20-1	-	-	CSAPDPWGHTGELFF	TGCAGTGCTCCAGATCCCTGGGGACACACCGGGGAGCTGTTTTTT
TRBJ2-3	TRBV5-5	-	many	CASSFSGDSTDTQYF	TGTGCCAGCAGCTTTTCAGGGGATAGCACAGATACGCAGTATTTT
TRBJ1-2	TRBV6-5	-	many	CASSPRAGANYGYTF	TGTGCCAGCAGTCCCAGGGCAGGAGCTAACTATGGCTACACCTTC
TRBJ2-1	TRBV28	-	-	CASSFLLVDTSYNEQFF	TGTGCCAGCAGTTTTCTCCTTGTCGACACCTCCTACAATGAGCAGTTCTTC
TRBJ2-1	TRBV24-1	TRBD1	many	CATSDPTTGENEQFF	TGTGCCACCAGTGATCCTACGACAGGGGAAAATGAGCAGTTCTTC
TRBJ2-2	TRBV28	-	many	CASSRLTSIAAAGELFF	TGTGCCAGCAGTCGATTAACGAGTATAGCAGCCGCCGGGGAGCTGTTTTTT
TRBJ1-2	TRBV7-2	-	many	CASSLVGNYGYTF	TGTGCCAGCAGCTTAGTAGGGAACTATGGCTACACCTTC